This TCR beta chain was identified during a study of shared clonotypes between healthy human individuals (dated by TCRdb to the early 2020s). Regarding the complete study: The cohort comprised two women and three men aged 18 to 49 years. For each donor, CD4 naive and CD4 memory were each run on three plates, CD8 naive on two plates, and CD8 memory on one plate. Blood TCR repertoires of several healthy adults were deeply sequenced to estimate repertoire size and the extent of clonotype sharing between individuals. Different laboratories and diverse techniques were used to prepare libraries and sequence TCR repertoires, to increase sequencing depth and limit assay-specific biases. Between about 0.8 and 9.5 billion PBMCs per donor were obtained by leukapheresis.

From a lookup of the germline V gene (reference sequence), CDR1 and CDR2 are MNHEY and SMNVEV. The V and J ends are trimmed by 5 bases and 2 bases, leaving 13 bases between them. Reading from cysteine to phenylalanine, the CDR3 counts 14 amino acids. Of all the DNA, just the CDR3 is kept, 42 bases in frame from base 1. CD8 naive samples were CD45RO-negative cells positively selected for CCR7, giving a CD45RA+CCR7+ population that excluded TemRA cells. Healthy HIV-negative adults with no recently reported acute infections or vaccinations were included as donors. Every donor was a Caucasian adult residing in Nashville, Tennessee, USA. Blood was collected by leukapheresis, and PBMCs were isolated by Ficoll-Histopaque density gradient centrifugation and then cryopreserved in liquid nitrogen vapor phase. Analytical flow cytometry was used to check the purity and quantity of each magnetically sorted T cell population. Genomic DNA was isolated from each sorted fraction and quantified by UV absorbance on a Nanodrop 2000c.

Turning to this clone: No cognate antigen has been identified for it. Per-nucleotide qualities are absent, and no much larger clonotype sits a single base away. Other nucleotide sequences in the sample specify the same CDR3.

The research as a whole found: Sampling was restricted to blood, and TCR repertoires in tissue are likely to differ from TCR repertoires in blood. Incomplete sequencing was indicated by rarefaction of sorted-subset datasets, despite the large sequencing depth. Clonotypes shared by all four sorted-subset donors showed higher generation probabilities than non-shared clonotypes. Larger estimated clonotype richness was generally found for naive subsets than for memory subsets. Across several donors, about 5% of naive CD4, approximately 4% of naive CD8, 2% to 2.5% of memory CD4, and approximately 0.4% of memory CD8 clonotypes were shared. Because the study included a small number of donors, the genetic and exposure-history diversity represented was limited. Pairwise subsampling led to the expectation that sequencing depth would affect the degree of clonotype sharing among donors.

Using the deep immunoSEQ assay, TCR CDR3 regions were amplified from genomic DNA by multiplex PCR. For each cell subset, the extracted genomic DNA was distributed evenly across all wells of several immunoSEQ 96-well plates, and each plate served as one replicate. For sorted subsets, about 220 ng of genomic DNA, equivalent to tens of thousands of T cell genomes, went into each replicate PCR. Purified libraries were quantified with a Qubit 3.0 fluorometer, sized on a Bioanalyzer 2100, and re-quantified with the KAPA Library Quantification kit. Every immunoSEQ 96-well plate was sequenced on a separate single-read 150-cycle Illumina NextSeq 550 flow cell. In the authors' own workflow: Because the immunoSEQ output held only junctional sequences and lacked quality scores, the filtering could not match the filtering applied to full-length reads. Sequences were annotated with PyIR, a Python wrapper for IgBLAST v1.9, and V/J genes and CDR3 were assigned using IMGT germline references. Reads were removed for weak V/J assignments (E-value above 1e-6), missing CDR3, stop codons, out-of-frame junctions, or ambiguous translated residues. A V3J clonotype was defined by an identical inferred V gene, J gene, and CDR3 amino acid sequence. Percentage overlap between repertoires was calculated by dividing the number of shared unique clonotypes by the size of the smaller repertoire. Three approaches were used to assess repertoire richness: RTK rarefaction, the Chao1 estimator, and Recon v2.1 estimates of unobserved clonotypes. Generation probabilities were computed with OLGA for all TCRbeta clonotypes obtained by the gDNA method from several donors. The table comes from immuneACCESS by way of TCRdb, which keeps in-frame sequences with V and J called. Part of the clones is missing from these tables; in studies checked, under half for an unresolved V gene and the rest for unknown reasons. The V and J calls and clone size were taken over from that table, and D and trimming were inferred from the DNA. This sample comprises approximately 2,000,000 clones, 85% to 95% of them detected only once. More than 1.5% of the sample comes from the top ten.

This receptor was obtained from a man between 18 and 35 years old in good health. Some clones in this sample may be carry-over from other donors' samples. Sequencing was done on a sample of naive CD8+ T cells from PBMCs. The cell subset or site label on this specimen signifies: CD45RA+CCR7+. The V gene is TRBV27 and the J gene is TRBJ2-7; the D region is possibly TRBD1 or TRBD2, each matching across 5 bases. CDR3 loop: CASSLGTVPYEQYF. The bases are TGTGCCAGCAGTCTCGGGACGGTTCCCTACGAGCAGTACTTC.